These T cell receptor beta chains were read from a single sample in a study of CD8+CD57+ T cells in acquired aplastic anemia. TCRdb re-called the reads through MiXCR, storing one row per CDR3 protein. The sample yields about 180,000 distinct CDR3 sequences, around 48% seen once. Sequencing was done on a sample of sorted CD4+, CD8+, or CD8+CD57+ T cells (not recorded which) from PBMCs. The receptors originated from a human donor with aplastic anemia. CDR3s include the opening cysteine and the closing phenylalanine or tryptophan. D genes are given only for firm matches. Clone sizes are given selectively: once, few, many, or a class where the clone is expanded.

clone_size	d_call	v_call	j_call	cdr3_nt	cdr3_aa
many	TRBD1	TRBV29-1	TRBJ2-1	TGCAGCGTTGAACCGGGACAGTACAATGAGCAGTTCTTC	CSVEPGQYNEQFF
NA	NA	TRBV10-2	TRBJ1-1	TGCGCCACCACATGGGGGTACACTGAAGCTTTCTTT	CATTWGYTEAFF
NA	NA	TRBV6-1	TRBJ1-1	TGTGCCAGCAGCCCAGGGGCGGGCGCTGAAGCTTTCTTT	CASSPGAGAEAFF
NA	NA	TRBV9	TRBJ2-7	TGTGCCAGCAGCCCCCACTACGAGCAGTACTTC	CASSPHYEQYF
NA	NA	TRBV20-1	TRBJ1-2	TGCAGTGCTAGAGATCCGGGGATGGGCGGCTACACCTTC	CSARDPGMGGYTF
many	TRBD2	TRBV9	TRBJ2-1	TGTGCCAGCAGCGTAGGTGGCGCTAGCGGGGGGACTGAGCAGTTCTTC	CASSVGGASGGTEQFF
few	NA	TRBV12-3/TRBV12-4	TRBJ2-5	TGTGCCAGCAGTTTAAGGTTATCCAAGCTTGTCCAAGAGACCCAGTACTTC	CASSLRLSKLVQETQYF
many	NA	TRBV20-1	TRBJ1-3	TGCAGTGCGGCAAAATCTGGAAACACCATATATTTT	CSAAKSGNTIYF
NA	NA	TRBV12-3/TRBV12-4	TRBJ2-2	TGTGCCAGCCAGGGAACGAACACCGGGGAGCTGTTTTTT	CASQGTNTGELFF
NA	NA	TRBV10-2	TRBJ1-1	TGCGCCAGCAGTCAGGTTCCGAACACTGAAGCTTTCTTT	CASSQVPNTEAFF
NA	NA	TRBV7-8	TRBJ1-5	TGTGCCAGCAGCTTAGAGCTCAATCAGCCCCAGCATTTT	CASSLELNQPQHF
many	NA	TRBV7-3	TRBJ2-3	TGTGCCAGCAGCTTAACTTCTAGCGACCATACGCAGTATTTT	CASSLTSSDHTQYF
many	NA	TRBV12-3/TRBV12-4	TRBJ1-2	TGTGCCAGCAGTTTTTTGGGGGCGGACTATGGCTACACCTTC	CASSFLGADYGYTF
few	NA	TRBV20-1	TRBJ2-3	TGCAGTGCTAGAGATCGCGCGGGGGCCACAGATACGCAGTATTTT	CSARDRAGATDTQYF
many	NA	TRBV20-1	TRBJ1-3	TGCAGTGCTAGGGACACAAACTCTGGAAACACCATATATTTT	CSARDTNSGNTIYF
many	NA	TRBV5-4	TRBJ2-3	TGTGCCAGCAGCTTATCCTCCTCCAGCACAGATACGCAGTATTTT	CASSLSSSSTDTQYF
NA	NA	TRBV20-1	TRBJ1-1	TGCAGTGCCCCAATCTACACTGAAGCTTTCTTT	CSAPIYTEAFF
NA	NA	TRBV11-2	TRBJ2-1	TGTGCCAGCAGAATAGTCGCAGAAGACAATGAGCAGTTCTTC	CASRIVAEDNEQFF
many	NA	TRBV19	TRBJ1-5	TGTGCCAGTAGTATTGGGGCTAGCAATCAGCCCCAGCATTTT	CASSIGASNQPQHF
few	TRBD1	TRBV19	TRBJ1-6	TGTGCCAGTAACACCCCCGCGGGACAGCCGGATTCACCCCTCCACTTT	CASNTPAGQPDSPLHF
many	TRBD2	TRBV12-3/TRBV12-4	TRBJ2-5	TGTGCCAGCAGTTTCGGCGGGGGTGGGACCCAGTACTTC	CASSFGGGGTQYF
many	TRBD2	TRBV6-1	TRBJ2-7	TGTGCCAGCAATGGGGGTAGCGGGGGCTACGAGCAGTACTTC	CASNGGSGGYEQYF
NA	TRBD2	TRBV2	TRBJ2-7	TGTGCCAGCAGTGCTAGCGGGAGGGCCATGGGCGGGCAGTACTTC	CASSASGRAMGGQYF
NA	NA	TRBV7-8	TRBJ1-1	TGTGCCAGCAGCTTAGTCCTGTCTGAGGGGACCGAAGCTTTCTTT	CASSLVLSEGTEAFF
NA	TRBD2	TRBV7-6	TRBJ2-5	TGTGCCAGCAGCCCTCTAGCGGTGGTAGAGACCCAGTACTTC	CASSPLAVVETQYF
once	NA	TRBV6-4	TRBJ2-1	TGTGCCAGCAGGAGGCGGAGCTCCTACGAGCAGTTCTTC	CASRRRSSYEQFF
NA	NA	TRBV29-1	TRBJ1-1	TGCGGGGGGAACAGGGACACTGAAGCTTTCTTT	CGGNRDTEAFF
NA	NA	TRBV29-1	TRBJ2-1	TGCAGCGTTGATTCCAGGGAAAATGAGCAGTTCTTC	CSVDSRENEQFF
NA	NA	TRBV10-3	TRBJ1-3	TGTGCCATCAGTGATAGGCCAGAAGGAAACACCATATATTTT	CAISDRPEGNTIYF
NA	NA	TRBV11-2	TRBJ2-3	TGTGCCAGCAGCTTCCTTCCGAGAGGCGGGGAGAGCACAGATACGCAGTATTTT	CASSFLPRGGESTDTQYF
NA	NA	TRBV20-1	TRBJ1-3	TGCAGTGATTCTGGGACACTCTCTGGAAACACCATATATTTT	CSDSGTLSGNTIYF
few	TRBD1	TRBV4-1	TRBJ2-2	TGCGCCAGCAGCCGACAGGGGGGGGACACCGGGGAGCTGTTTTTT	CASSRQGGDTGELFF
many	NA	TRBV14	TRBJ1-2	TGTGCCAGCAGCCAAGTGGGGTCGGGGGCGCTGGGCTACACCTTC	CASSQVGSGALGYTF
NA	NA	TRBV5-1	TRBJ1-2	TGCGCCAGCAGTTCCGACCTTAACTATGGCTACACCTTC	CASSSDLNYGYTF
NA	NA	TRBV19	TRBJ2-3	NA	CASTSVETDTQYF
NA	NA	TRBV10-3	TRBJ2-2	TGTGCCAGCAGAGTCTATGGTGGCACCGGGGAGCTGTTTTTT	CASRVYGGTGELFF
many	NA	TRBV5-6	TRBJ1-2	TGTGCCAGCAGCCGAGGGGAGGTTTGGAACTATGGCTACACCTTC	CASSRGEVWNYGYTF
NA	TRBD1	TRBV12-3/TRBV12-4	TRBJ2-3	TGTGCCAGCAGTTCGGACAGGGGGGAGGTGGGTACGCAGTATTTT	CASSSDRGEVGTQYF
NA	NA	TRBV10-3	TRBJ1-6	TGTGCCATCAGTGACCGGGACTCGAATTCACCCCTCCACTTT	CAISDRDSNSPLHF
few	NA	TRBV20-1	TRBJ1-6	TGCAGTGCTAGAGAACCCAGGGGAGGGTCACCCCTCCACTTT	CSAREPRGGSPLHF
NA	TRBD2	TRBV15	TRBJ2-7	TGTGCCAGCAGCGACCTAGCGGGAGTCTACGAGCAGTACTTC	CASSDLAGVYEQYF
NA	NA	TRBV18	TRBJ1-2	TGTGCCAGCTCACCCCTAGGATCAGATGGCTACACCTTC	CASSPLGSDGYTF
NA	NA	TRBV10-3	TRBJ2-7	TGTGCCATCAGTGAGGGCAGGGATGGGGCCTACGAGCAGTACTTC	CAISEGRDGAYEQYF
many	NA	TRBV15	TRBJ2-6	TGTGCCACCAGCAGCAGATCCTTACAGTGGATAAACTCTGGGGCCAACGTCCTGACTTTC	CATSSRSLQWINSGANVLTF
few	TRBD1	TRBV2	TRBJ1-6	TGTGCCAGCAGTGAAGCGGGTGTGGGACAGTCTCACTTT	CASSEAGVGQSHF
many	NA	TRBV7-2	TRBJ2-7	TGTGCCAGCAGCTTAGTATTAGGGGGACCGGATAGGTCCTACGAGCAGTACTTC	CASSLVLGGPDRSYEQYF
NA	NA	TRBV12-5	TRBJ2-7	TGTGCTAGTGGCGCCTCTTTAGGGTCCTACGGGCAGTACTTC	CASGASLGSYGQYF
NA	NA	TRBV2	TRBJ1-6	TGTGCCAGCAGTACCGGGATTTATAATTCACCCCTCCACTTT	CASSTGIYNSPLHF
many	NA	TRBV10-3	TRBJ2-1	TGTGCCAGGAGCCCGACCGGGACCTTCAATGAGCAGTTCTTC	CARSPTGTFNEQFF
once	NA	TRBV10-2	TRBJ2-7	TGCGCCAGCAGTGAGTCTAACGGGGCAGCCTACGAGCAGTACTTC	CASSESNGAAYEQYF
NA	NA	TRBV25-1	TRBJ1-1	TGTGCCACCTTACAGCCTCCCGCTGAAGCTTTCTTT	CATLQPPAEAFF
many	NA	TRBV7-9	TRBJ1-1	TGTGCCAGCAGCTTAGCGGGAGGCGGGAACAGGGTTGTTGGTGAAGCTTTCTTT	CASSLAGGGNRVVGEAFF